This T cell receptor (beta chain) was recorded in a study of T cells in Graves' hyperthyroidism and ophthalmopathy. Study conclusions and caveats: Among clonotypes expanded in thyroid above 0.001, most were also found in blood. Progression to ophthalmopathy was predicted a median of about six months early.

This clonotype was seen repeatedly, ten times or more. Its antigen is not known. The investigators amplified TCR beta CDR3 regions from RNA transcripts. An initial round of RT-PCR targeting the TCR CDR3 relied on the HTBI primer set. TCRdb ran MiXCR on the multiplex PCR reads and lists one entry per CDR3 protein. The sample lists some 600,000 distinct CDR3 sequences, about 45% occurring once. Germline values: CDR1 KGHDR, CDR2 SFDVKD. The CDR3 has 15 amino acids. Trimming cost V 2 bases and J 3 bases; bases outside gene matches: 1. This rearrangement joins TRBV24-1 to TRBJ2-5; 11 positions match TRBD1. This TCR came from a woman aged 18-29 years with Graves' hyperthyroidism. Sample: peripheral blood or thyroid tissue (not recorded which). CDR3 nucleotides: TGTGCCACCAGTGATTGGGACAGGGGGAAAGAGACCCAGTACTTC. This translates into CATSDWDRGKETQYF.